One TCR beta chain is described in this entry. The specificity of this receptor is unknown. No per-base quality is available; no much larger clone lies one base away. The V and J ends are trimmed by 3 bases and 4 bases, leaving 13 bases between them. Looking up the germline V gene yields CDR1 SGHRS and CDR2 YFSETQ. Reading from cysteine to phenylalanine, the CDR3 counts 15 amino acids. Only CDR3 DNA remains: 45 bases, in frame from the first base. Whole blood was collected in K2EDTA tubes by collaborating institutions according to the institutions' own protocols. Collaborator samples were shipped for TCRbeta analysis as frozen whole blood, isolated PBMCs, or DNA extracted from either sample type. The data stem from a study of blood T cell repertoires in COVID-19 (dated by TCRdb to about 2020). Study-wide context: Samples covering the acute and convalescent phases of COVID-19 were provided by collaborators in the United States, Italy and Spain. Nearly every sample came with metadata listing a de-identified subject ID, COVID-19 status, age in years and sex. The repertoires were made available in a free public database intended to serve as a resource for research on the immune response to SARS-CoV-2. Subjects who had been exposed to COVID-19, were actively infected with it, or had recovered from it provided the deeply sampled blood TCRbeta repertoires that made up the dataset. Where available, HLA class I and class II types were obtained from metadata supplied by the sample provider rather than from assay-based typing. The samples were drawn from two sources: the first 160 participants of the ongoing ImmuneRACE study, and over 950 subjects contributed by 6 global collaborators. The prospective study material was composed of cDNA or gDNA derived from T cells, B-cell-depleted T cells, or PBMCs. The study at large found these results: Clinical and demographic metadata were provided uncurated, with the amount varying by source and participant.

TCRbeta CDR3 regions were amplified from genomic DNA using the immunoSEQ Assay, a bias-controlled multiplex PCR. The authors' pipeline ran thus. The number of nucleated cells in each sample was estimated from the amplification of reference gene primers within the assay. Sequence reads were collapsed and filtered to measure the absolute abundance of every unique TCRbeta CDR3 rearrangement. For each sample, productive Simpson clonality was calculated as the square root of Simpson's diversity index across productive rearrangements. In its TCRdb copy, this immuneACCESS table keeps in-frame sequences only and misses some clones. Where compared with another copy, unresolved V genes explain less than half of these, and the others have no known cause. V and J calls and clone size are as listed in that table; D and trimming were resolved from the DNA. This sample is represented by approximately 230,000 clones; around nine tenths of them were singletons. The ten largest clonotypes hold approximately 1.3% of the sample.

The rearranged segments are TRBV5-1 and TRBJ1-4; a tentative D match to TRBD1 spans 5 bases. The sample consisted of peripheral blood. This receptor was identified in a man older than 75 with acute or convalescent COVID-19. The encoded CDR3 is CASSSTQGINEKLFF. DNA sequence: TGCGCCAGCAGCTCAACCCAGGGTATTAATGAAAAACTGTTTTTT.